These 14 T cell receptor beta chains were all obtained from the same sample, sequenced in a study of T cell responses to AZD1222 COVID-19 vaccine. The assay was immunoSEQ multiplex PCR, and TCRdb's table has in-frame clones only and misses some. The sample gives some 90,000 clones, around nine tenths of which show up once; roughly 13% is in the top ten. The source was peripheral blood, collected on day 0 of AZD1222 vaccination. The receptors shown here come from an adult in good health.

This clone was seen only once. The chain links TRBV28 to TRBJ1-2; perhaps TRBD1 as D (6 bases). The CDR3 runs 15 residues. Deletions cut 4 bases from V and 5 bases from J, with 17 bases between. CDR1 and CDR2 (germline): MDHEN, SYDVKM. CDR3 in amino acids: CASSSNRAGDYGYTF. The CDR3 nucleotides are TGTGCCAGCAGTTCTAATAGGGCAGGGGATTATGGCTACACCTTC.

This clone came up once. The genes are TRBV3-1 (or the pseudogene TRBV3-2) and TRBJ1-3; 8 bases align to TRBD1. This CDR3 has 15 residues. J lost 4 bases, V lost 4 bases, and 6 bases had no gene match. CDR1 is LGHDT, CDR2 YNNKEL, per germline (reference sequence). The CDR3 loop is CASSPRTGRGNTIYF. DNA of the CDR3: TGTGCCAGCAGCCCCAGGACAGGGAGGGGAAACACCATATATTTT.

As DNA, the CDR3 is TGTGCCAGCAGCCCAGGGACTAGCGGGGCCACTAGCACAGATACGCAGTATTTT. Translated, it gives CASSPGTSGATSTDTQYF. The chain uses TRBV7-6 and TRBJ2-3; TRBD2 agrees at 13 bases. Trimming cost V 5 bases and J 0 bases; bases outside gene matches: 8. CDR1 is SGHVS, CDR2 FNYEAQ, per germline. The CDR3 sequence is 18 residues long.

The gene calls are TRBV7-3 and TRBJ2-3, with a possible D match to TRBD2 (5 bases). Germline-derived CDR1 and CDR2 are SGHTA and FQGTGA. CDR3 length equals 14 residues. Deletions cut 2 bases from V and 4 bases from J, with 10 bases between. The CDR3 protein is CASSLGSDPDTQYF. The CDR3 nucleotides are TGTGCCAGCAGCTTAGGTAGCGACCCAGATACGCAGTATTTT. Variable domain in full (rest from reference TRBV7-3 and TRBJ2-3): GAGVSQTPSNKVTEKGKYVELRCDPISGHTALYWYRQSLGQGPEFLIYFQGTGAADDSGLPNDRFFAVRPEGSVSTLKIQRTERGDSAVYLCASSLGSDPDTQYFGPGTRLTVL.

A note on this clone: The sample contains more than one DNA sequence encoding this CDR3. The chain has TRBV18 and TRBJ2-7; TRBD1 aligns across 9 bases. The V gene end was trimmed by 0 bases and the J gene end by 1 base; junction bases not matched to a gene: 1. The CDR3 has 15 amino acids. Germline lookup yields CDR1 KGHSH and CDR2 LQKENI. Written as DNA, the CDR3 is TGTGCCAGCTCACCACCCGGGACAGGGTCCTACGAGCAGTACTTC. This sequence encodes CASSPPGTGSYEQYF.

V and J are TRBV5-1 and TRBJ2-7, with 9 nucleotides matching TRBD1. Trimming cost V 0 bases and J 3 bases; bases outside gene matches: 4. CDR1 SGHRS and CDR2 YFSETQ come from the germline V gene. This CDR3 comprises 15 residues. The DNA for the CDR3 is TGCGCCAGCAGCTTGGACCGACAGGGGGTCTACGAGCAGTACTTC. It encodes CASSLDRQGVYEQYF.

The chain has TRBV19 and TRBJ1-6, with unresolved D. Germline V gives CDR1 LNHDA, CDR2 SQIVND (reference sequence). V was shortened by 4 bases and J by 6 bases, with 7 bases between the two germline ends. The CDR3 is 13 amino acids. The CDR3 reads CASSSMSNSPLHF. The DNA of the CDR3 is TGTGCCAGTAGTAGTATGAGTAATTCACCCCTCCACTTT.

The chain employs TRBV5-4 and TRBJ1-2; D may be TRBD1 (5 bases). V lost 4 bases and J 7 bases, leaving 20 bases between the germline ends. Germline V CDR1 and CDR2: SGHNT, YYREEE (reference sequence). This CDR3 comprises 15 residues. CDR3 in amino acids: CASSHASSRGSGYTF. CDR3 coding DNA: TGTGCCAGCAGCCACGCCTCGTCAAGGGGAAGTGGCTACACCTTC.

The chain recombines TRBV6-7 with TRBJ2-7; possibly TRBD1 or TRBD2 for D (5 bases each). TRBV6-7 carries the ORF label, with uncertain function. V lost 7 bases and J 5 bases, leaving 9 bases between the germline ends. This CDR3 has 11 residues. In DNA form, the CDR3 reads TGTGCCAGCAATGAGGGGCACGAGCAGTACTTC. The encoded protein is CASNEGHEQYF.

The chain joins TRBV18 to TRBJ1-1, with TRBD1 matching 7 bases. The V gene's germline CDR1 is KGHSH and CDR2 LQKENI. The CDR3 extends over 13 amino acids. V dropped 6 bases and J dropped 1; count of bases not matched to a gene: 2. The CDR3 nucleotides are TGTGCCAGCTCTCGACAGGGGAACACTGAAGCTTTCTTT. Its translation is CASSRQGNTEAFF.

The sample holds one count of this clone. This rearrangement joins TRBV29-1 to TRBJ1-2; D is uncertain. Germline V gene lookup returns CDR1 SQVTM and CDR2 ANQGSEA. This CDR3 is built from 10 residues. V lost 3 bases and J lost 8, with 7 bases in between. CDR3 in DNA: TGCAGCGTTGAGAACCCGGGCTACACCTTC. Its translation is CSVENPGYTF.

The genes are TRBV3-1 (or the pseudogene TRBV3-2) and TRBJ1-2, with unresolved D. CDR3 length: 14 residues. With 3 bases removed from V and 4 bases from J, the gap between germline ends came to 12 bases. Germline assignment: CDR1 LGHDT and CDR2 YNNKEL (reference sequence). CDR3 coding DNA: TGTGCCAGCAGCCAGTCTCGGGGTCCCTATGGCTACACCTTC. Protein product: CASSQSRGPYGYTF.

The chain carries TRBV28 and TRBJ1-2; no firm D call. The germline V gene encodes CDR1 MDHEN and CDR2 SYDVKM. The CDR3 runs 12 residues. Trimming took 8 bases from V and 5 from J, leaving 12 bases between them. The CDR3 is CASGRASYGYTF. CDR3 nucleotides: TGTGCCAGCGGCCGGGCTTCATATGGCTACACCTTC.

This clone has more than one count but fewer than ten. The genes are TRBV7-8 and TRBJ1-2; D gene unclear. CDR3 size: 14 residues. Per germline, CDR1 SGHVS and CDR2 FQNEAQ. The V end lost 1 base, the J end lost 3 bases, and 9 bases lay between the germline ends. In nucleotides, the CDR3 is TGTGCCAGCAGCTTAGAAGGGTTGGACTATGGCTACACCTTC. Protein sequence: CASSLEGLDYGYTF.